This is a list of T cell receptor beta chains from one sample in a study of T cell repertoires in cytomegalovirus infection. A single record per CDR3 protein comes from TCRdb applying MiXCR to the reads. The sample has about 700,000 distinct CDR3 sequences, around 31% seen once; the top ten hold 15% to 20%. Their antigens remain unidentified. Here the sequenced sample was cultured PBMCs, taken from culture after CMV antigen stimulation. These receptors all stem from a human donor in good health (CMV status not recorded). Some clones in this sample may be carry-over from other donors' samples. Each CDR3 is given with its conserved first and last residue. The order of the fields is clone size, V gene, D gene, J gene, CDR3 DNA, CDR3 protein. A D gene is named only where the DNA matches it firmly. A row's size may be missing; if present it is once, few, many or a size class.

size: .
V: TRBV5-4
D: .
J: TRBJ1-6
DNA: TGTGCCAGCAGCTTGGTCTCCGGGGGGACGCTAGATTCACCCCTCCACTTT
CDR3: CASSLVSGGTLDSPLHF

size: few
V: TRBV27
D: .
J: TRBJ1-1
DNA: TGTGCCAGCAGTCCCCGGTTTAACACTGAAGCTTTCTTT
CDR3: CASSPRFNTEAFF

size: .
V: TRBV6-1
D: .
J: TRBJ2-1
DNA: TGTGCCAGCAGTGCCGGGAGAACTGGTGAGCAGTTCTTC
CDR3: CASSAGRTGEQFF

size: few
V: TRBV6-2/TRBV6-3
D: .
J: TRBJ2-2
DNA: TGTGCCAGCAGTTACGCGGGGAGTGGGAGTATCACCGGGGAGCTGTTTTTT
CDR3: CASSYAGSGSITGELFF

size: many
V: TRBV7-2
D: TRBD1
J: TRBJ2-4
DNA: TGTGCCAGCAGCTCACGCCGGGACAGACCCCAAAACATTCAGTACTTC
CDR3: CASSSRRDRPQNIQYF

size: many
V: TRBV7-6
D: TRBD2
J: TRBJ2-2
DNA: TGTGCCAGCAGCTTAGAGGTCGCGGGAGCAGGCGGGGAGCTGTTTTTT
CDR3: CASSLEVAGAGGELFF

size: .
V: TRBV7-2
D: .
J: TRBJ2-5
DNA: TGTGCCAGCAGCGACCCCCAAGAGACCCAGTACTTC
CDR3: CASSDPQETQYF

size: many
V: TRBV28
D: TRBD1
J: TRBJ2-5
DNA: TGTGCCACCACCTTGGGACAGCTGGGGACCCAGTACTTC
CDR3: CATTLGQLGTQYF

size: many
V: TRBV12-3/TRBV12-4
D: .
J: TRBJ1-1
DNA: TGTGCCAGCAGTTTAAGACGGGAAGCTTTCTTT
CDR3: CASSLRREAFF

size: .
V: TRBV6-2/TRBV6-3
D: TRBD2
J: TRBJ2-7
DNA: TGTGCCAGCAGGGAACTAGCGGGGCCGTCCTACGAGCAGTACTTC
CDR3: CASRELAGPSYEQYF

size: .
V: TRBV12-3/TRBV12-4
D: .
J: TRBJ1-1
DNA: TGTGCCAGCAGGGGAGAGACAGTGAACACTGAAGCTTTCTTT
CDR3: CASRGETVNTEAFF

size: .
V: TRBV10-2
D: .
J: TRBJ1-1
DNA: TGCGCCACCTATGGAGGGGCTGAAGCTTTCTTT
CDR3: CATYGGAEAFF

size: .
V: TRBV7-6
D: .
J: TRBJ2-3
DNA: TGTGCCAGCAGCTTACCTTGGAGTGCAGATACGCAGTATTTT
CDR3: CASSLPWSADTQYF

size: .
V: TRBV20-1
D: .
J: TRBJ1-1
DNA: TGCAGTGCTTCACCCACGGGCAGGGGGAACACTGAAGCTTTCTTT
CDR3: CSASPTGRGNTEAFF

size: .
V: TRBV7-9
D: .
J: TRBJ2-7
DNA: TGTGCCACCTCGCCCCGCGAGGCCGAGCAGTACTTC
CDR3: CATSPREAEQYF

size: .
V: TRBV27
D: .
J: TRBJ2-1
DNA: TGTGCCAGCAGTCCCGGGACGATGGGACATGAGCAGTTCTTC
CDR3: CASSPGTMGHEQFF

size: few
V: TRBV6-2/TRBV6-3
D: TRBD2
J: TRBJ2-7
DNA: TGTGCCAGCAGTACCCCGGGACTAGCGATCTACGAGCAGTACTTC
CDR3: CASSTPGLAIYEQYF

size: few
V: TRBV27
D: TRBD2
J: TRBJ2-1
DNA: TGTGCCAGCAGCCTTTCCCTCTTAGGGACTAGCGGACAGTTCTTC
CDR3: CASSLSLLGTSGQFF

size: .
V: TRBV7-9
D: TRBD2
J: TRBJ2-5
DNA: TGTGCCAGCGATGACGGGGGGGGAAGGGAGACCCAGTACTTC
CDR3: CASDDGGGRETQYF

size: .
V: TRBV2
D: .
J: TRBJ1-1
DNA: TGTGCCAGCACAGGGGCATGGAACACTGAAGCTTTCTTT
CDR3: CASTGAWNTEAFF

size: .
V: TRBV7-6
D: .
J: TRBJ1-4
DNA: TGTGCCAGCGGACCGAGGGGGTGGAAACTGTTTTTT
CDR3: CASGPRGWKLFF

size: .
V: TRBV5-6
D: .
J: TRBJ2-3
DNA: TGTGCCAGCAGCTCCACCCGTAGAACAGATACGCAGTATTTT
CDR3: CASSSTRRTDTQYF

size: few
V: TRBV6-2/TRBV6-3
D: .
J: TRBJ1-6
DNA: TGTGCCAGCAGCTCCGACGAGACGAGCTCCTATAATTCACCCCTCCACTTT
CDR3: CASSSDETSSYNSPLHF

size: few
V: TRBV6-2/TRBV6-3
D: .
J: TRBJ2-6
DNA: TGTGCCAGTCTTACCCCTGGGGCCAACGTCCTGACTTTC
CDR3: CASLTPGANVLTF

size: .
V: TRBV6-5
D: .
J: TRBJ1-6
DNA: TGTGCCAGCAGTTACACGGCCTTAGGGGGGGGCAATTCACCCCTCCACTTT
CDR3: CASSYTALGGGNSPLHF

size: few
V: TRBV19
D: .
J: TRBJ1-3
DNA: TGTGCCAGTAGTACCGGGACTGGAAACACCATATATTTT
CDR3: CASSTGTGNTIYF

size: .
V: TRBV2
D: .
J: TRBJ2-7
DNA: TGTGCCAGCACCGGAGATACCTACGAGCAGTACTTC
CDR3: CASTGDTYEQYF